This TCR beta chain was observed in a study of Ad26.COV2.S vaccination and SARS-CoV-2 variants. Assay used: immunoSEQ multiplex PCR; TCRdb lists only in-frame clones, some missing. The sample contains hundreds of thousands of clones, 89% of which appear only once. Described treatment: around 19 received Ad26.COV2.S at low or high dose, single or two shots; several received placebo; per-sample allocation not given. Day 63 after the first injection of vaccine or placebo was the sampling time. Germline CDR1 reads MNHEY; CDR2 reads SVGAGI. Trimming left V 4 bases short and J 3 bases short, with 6 bases between. CDR3 size: 13 residues. Concerning this clone itself: The same CDR3 is also encoded by other DNA sequences in this sample.

The sequencing used peripheral blood, collected in a trial of Ad26.COV2.S vaccine versus placebo. The TCR comes from a person aged 18-65 years who received the Ad26.COV2.S COVID-19 vaccine or a placebo. This chain uses TRBV6-5 with TRBJ2-2; no firm D call. In DNA form, the CDR3 reads TGTGCCAGCAGTTGGGGTGACACCGGGGAGCTGTTTTTT. Protein sequence: CASSWGDTGELFF.